Shown below are 20 T cell receptor beta chains from a single sample sequenced in a study of OX40 agonist ivuxolimab in advanced cancers. The repertoire was sequenced with immunoSEQ multiplex PCR; TCRdb's copy has only in-frame clones and lacks some. The sample carries about 26,000 clones, about four fifths recorded once. This material consisted of CD4+ or CD8+ T cells sorted from blood, taken in a trial of the OX40 agonist ivuxolimab. The receptors were sampled from an adult with an advanced solid tumor such as melanoma, head and neck, liver or kidney cancer.

The chain links TRBV4-1 to TRBJ2-3; tentative D call: TRBD1 (7 bases). The CDR3 contains 16 residues. Looked up from germline, CDR1 is MGHRA and CDR2 is YSYEKL. Between the trimmed V and J ends, which lost 2 bases and 0 bases, there was a span of 12 bases. CDR3 sequence (DNA): TGCGCCAGCAGCCAAACCAGGGGGGTTAGCACAGATACGCAGTATTTT. As protein: CASSQTRGVSTDTQYF.

The chain carries TRBV27 and TRBJ2-2, with D maybe TRBD1 (5 bases). The germline V and J ends were trimmed by 5 bases and 6 bases, with 7 bases remaining between them. This CDR3 region has 12 residues. Germline assignment: CDR1 MNHEY and CDR2 SMNVEV (reference sequence). This CDR3 is CASSQGSGELFF. The CDR3 DNA is TGTGCCAGCAGTCAGGGTTCCGGGGAGCTGTTTTTT.

The J gene is TRBJ2-3, the V gene TRBV6-6; tentatively, D is TRBD1 (5 bases). This CDR3 has 12 amino acids. The ends were cut back, 1 base at V and 6 bases at J, with 5 bases in the middle. Germline values: CDR1 MNHNY, CDR2 SVGAGI (reference sequence). CDR3 sequence (DNA): TGTGCCAGCAGTTACTGGGGCGATACGCAGTATTTT. This sequence encodes CASSYWGDTQYF.

The rearrangement joins TRBV9 to TRBJ2-2; D gene unclear. Germline-derived CDR1 and CDR2 are SGDLS and YYNGEE. V was shortened by 3 bases and J by 3 bases, with 3 bases between the two germline ends. The CDR3 consists of 12 residues. Here the CDR3 reads CASSADTGELFF. The CDR3 DNA follows: TGTGCCAGCAGCGCGGACACCGGGGAGCTGTTTTTT.

V and J are TRBV13 and TRBJ2-2; the D gene could be TRBD1 or TRBD2 (5 bases each). Between the trimmed V and J ends, which lost 4 bases and 5 bases, there was a span of 8 bases. Looked up from germline, CDR1 is PRHDT and CDR2 is FYEKMQ (reference sequence). The CDR3 contains 13 residues. The CDR3 DNA follows: TGTGCCAGCAGCTACGGGGCTACCGGGGAGCTGTTTTTT. As protein: CASSYGATGELFF.

The V and J genes are TRBV4-3 and TRBJ2-1; tentatively, D is TRBD2 (6 bases). The CDR3 is made up of 18 amino acids. CDR1 is LGHNA, CDR2 YSLEER, per germline. V shed 5 bases and J shed 5 bases, with 25 bases lying between them. DNA for the CDR3: TGCGCCAGCAGCTCCCAACCAGCGGCGGGACTGGTCAACAATGAGCAGTTCTTC. This codes for CASSSQPAAGLVNNEQFF.

The rearrangement joins TRBV10-3 to TRBJ2-2, with no clear D. This CDR3 is built from 14 residues. CDR1 ENHRY and CDR2 SYGVKD come from the germline V gene. V was cut by 0 bases and J by 5 bases, with 7 bases left in between. The CDR3 region is CAISESFETGELFF. The CDR3 DNA sequence: TGTGCCATCAGTGAGTCATTCGAAACCGGGGAGCTGTTTTTT.

This clone has a single count. The rearrangement uses TRBV27 and TRBJ1-5; D gene uncertain. CDR1 and CDR2 from the germline V gene are MNHEY and SMNVEV (reference sequence). This CDR3 is built from 15 residues. Trimming took 2 bases from V and 3 from J, leaving 11 bases between them. The CDR3 region has the DNA TGTGCCAGCAGTTTAACAGCACCATACAATCAGCCCCAGCATTTT. It specifies CASSLTAPYNQPQHF.

The chain uses TRBV6-4 and TRBJ2-5, with D uncertain. The germline CDR1 and CDR2 sequences are MRHNA and SNTAGT. The CDR3 is 13 amino acids. The ends were cut back, 5 bases at V and 3 bases at J, with 10 bases in the middle. The CDR3 spells CASSYRYEETQYF. The DNA of the CDR3 is TGTGCCAGCAGTTACCGATATGAAGAGACCCAGTACTTC.

This sequence joins TRBV7-6 and TRBJ2-7; D ambiguous. The CDR3 is made up of 14 amino acids. The germline gives CDR1 SGHVS, CDR2 FNYEAQ. V lost 4 bases and J 7 bases, leaving 17 bases between the germline ends. CDR3 amino acids: CASSSPDRLREQYF. CDR3 bases: TGTGCCAGCAGCTCCCCAGATCGGCTACGGGAGCAGTACTTC.

The chain is built from TRBV15 and TRBJ1-5; D uncertain. Trimming shortened V by 6 bases and J by 9 bases, and 12 bases separated the two germline ends. The germline gives CDR1 LNHNV, CDR2 YYDKDF (reference sequence). The CDR3 is 12 amino acids. CDR3 protein: CATSGLAGPQHF. The CDR3 DNA sequence: TGTGCCACCAGTGGGCTAGCGGGGCCCCAGCATTTT.

The chain is built from TRBV11-2 and TRBJ2-1, with D possibly TRBD1 on 6 matching bases. The CDR3 loop spans 13 amino acids. From germline, CDR1 is SGHAT and CDR2 FQNNGV. Trimming took off 7 bases at V and 2 bases at J, with 9 bases between the two ends. This CDR3 reads CASTGTPYNEQFF. In nucleotides, the CDR3 is TGTGCCAGCACCGGGACACCCTACAATGAGCAGTTCTTC.

The chain couples TRBV9 to TRBJ2-1; D gene uncertain. CDR3 length: 14 amino acids. Germline V gives CDR1 SGDLS, CDR2 YYNGEE. V gave up 0 bases and J gave up 6 bases, with 10 bases separating them. The CDR3 nucleotides read TGTGCCAGCAGCGTAGAGGGTAGGAGCAATGAGCAGTTCTTC. It encodes CASSVEGRSNEQFF.

The gene calls are TRBV4-3 and TRBJ2-7; D tentatively fits TRBD1 or TRBD2 (5 bases each). The CDR3 has 14 amino acids. V gave up 0 bases and J gave up 6 bases, with 12 bases separating them. Per germline, CDR1 LGHNA and CDR2 YSLEER. The CDR3 coding sequence is TGCGCCAGCAGCCAAGAGTTTGGGGCGGGCGAGCAGTACTTC. This sequence encodes CASSQEFGAGEQYF.

This rearrangement joins TRBV7-9 to TRBJ2-1; TRBD2 might be the D (5 bases). V was cut by 5 bases and J by 6 bases, with 14 bases left in between. The length of the CDR3 is 14 residues. CDR1 is SEHNR and CDR2 is FQNEAQ in the germline V gene (reference sequence). The CDR3 sequence is CASSLWPRGNEQFF. CDR3 coding DNA: TGTGCCAGCAGCCTTTGGCCTCGGGGCAATGAGCAGTTCTTC.

The gene calls are TRBV7-3 and TRBJ1-1; D might be TRBD1 (6 bases). Germline V CDR1 and CDR2: SGHTA, FQGTGA. CDR3 length: 15 amino acids. V lost 5 bases and J lost 4, with 17 bases in between. The CDR3 reads CASSPGEGEGTEAFF. CDR3 DNA sequence: TGTGCCAGCAGCCCCGGCGAGGGGGAGGGCACTGAAGCTTTCTTT.

The chain recombines TRBV7-3 with TRBJ2-2, with 9 bases aligning to TRBD1. Per the germline V gene, CDR1 is SGHTA and CDR2 is FQGTGA. The CDR3 runs to 16 residues. V gave up 3 bases and J gave up 4 bases; unmatched junction bases: 6. CDR3: CASSLAGTGSTGELFF. The DNA for the CDR3 is TGTGCCAGCAGCTTGGCCGGGACAGGGAGCACCGGGGAGCTGTTTTTT.

V is TRBV27 and J is TRBJ2-3, with 11 bases matching TRBD2. This CDR3 has 15 residues. Losses at the gene ends were 8 bases for V and 4 bases for J; bases not matched to a gene: 8. Germline V gene lookup returns CDR1 MNHEY and CDR2 SMNVEV (reference sequence). This CDR3 is CASATLAGGPDTQYF. The CDR3 coding sequence is TGTGCCAGCGCCACCTTAGCGGGGGGGCCAGATACGCAGTATTTT.

This clone was seen more than once but under ten times. The chain carries TRBV25-1 and TRBJ2-3; D is unclear. Trimming stripped 5 bases from V and 6 bases from J, with 9 bases between. This CDR3 has 12 residues. The germline CDR1 and CDR2 sequences are MGHDK and SYGVNS. The CDR3, as DNA: TGTGCCAGCAGTCAAGTTTTTGATACGCAGTATTTT. This sequence encodes CASSQVFDTQYF. The whole variable domain, filled in from reference TRBV25-1 and TRBJ2-3, reads EADIYQTPRYLVIGTGKKITLECSQTMGHDKMYWYQQDPGMELHLIHYSYGVNSTEKGDLSSESTVSRIRTEHFPLTLESARPSHTSQYLCASSQVFDTQYFGPGTRLTVL.

The J gene is TRBJ2-5, the V gene TRBV7-2; D not resolved. V lost 1 base to trimming and J lost 5 bases, with 11 bases between them. This CDR3 region has 14 residues. The germline CDR1 and CDR2 sequences are SGHTA and FQGNSA. CDR3 sequence (DNA): TGTGCCAGCAGCTTAGATGGTGGGTCGGAGACCCAGTACTTC. Translation: CASSLDGGSETQYF.